This record covers a single T cell receptor (beta chain). Its target is unknown. V was clipped by 2 bases and J by 0 bases, with 13 bases between them. The CDR3 length is 16 residues. CDR1 SGHTA and CDR2 FQGNSA come from the germline V gene. The data are from a study of T cell repertoires in cytomegalovirus infection. TCRdb fed the reads into MiXCR, producing one record per CDR3 protein. Among 400,000 to 600,000 distinct CDR3 sequences, about 42% were seen once, and the ten largest hold about 41%. The input for sequencing was cultured PBMCs, taken from culture after CMV antigen stimulation. This chain uses TRBV7-2 with TRBJ1-1; no reliable D call. The clonotype was recovered from a human donor in good health (CMV status not recorded). Some clones in this sample may be carry-over from other donors' samples. The CDR3 protein is CASSLPVLLVNTEAFF. CDR3 bases: TGTGCCAGCAGCTTACCGGTTCTGCTTGTGAACACTGAAGCTTTCTTT.